This is a list of T cell receptor beta chains from one sample in a study of cytomegalovirus exposure and HLA in healthy donors. The data were produced by immunoSEQ multiplex PCR, yet TCRdb's version contains in-frame clones alone and is incomplete. The sample records more than 150,000 clones, 82% being singletons. The sample comprised PBMCs. These receptors came from a middle-aged man in good health and CMV-seronegative. CDR3s include the opening cysteine and the closing phenylalanine or tryptophan. D genes are given only for firm matches. Part of the rows lack a size; the others show once, few, many or a class for expanded clones.

j_call v_call clone_size d_call cdr3_aa cdr3_nt
TRBJ2-1 TRBV30 - - CAWSSVGNREQFF TGTGCCTGGAGTTCCGTCGGGAACCGGGAGCAGTTCTTC
TRBJ2-7 TRBV20-1 - TRBD2 CSAPRGNEQYF TGCAGTGCGCCGCGGGGGAACGAGCAGTACTTC
TRBJ2-1 TRBV2 - TRBD2 CASMRSGTSFDEQFF TGTGCCAGCATGAGATCCGGGACTAGCTTCGATGAGCAGTTCTTC
TRBJ2-1 TRBV7-8 - TRBD1 CASSPGQGRYNEQFF TGTGCCAGCAGCCCTGGACAGGGAAGATACAATGAGCAGTTCTTC
TRBJ1-1 TRBV30 - - CAWSGDSWVNTEAFF TGTGCCTGGAGTGGGGACTCTTGGGTGAACACTGAAGCTTTCTTT
TRBJ1-4 TRBV2 - - CATTPPRGETNEKLFF TGTGCCACCACCCCCCCCAGGGGAGAAACTAATGAAAAACTGTTTTTT
TRBJ2-7 TRBV7-2 - TRBD2 CASSFREGYEQYF TGTGCCAGCAGCTTCCGGGAGGGGTACGAGCAGTACTTC
TRBJ2-5 TRBV27 few TRBD1 CASSLYSDRRETQYF TGTGCCAGCAGTTTATATTCGGACAGGAGAGAGACCCAGTACTTC
TRBJ2-7 TRBV7-2 once - CASSPQMSVSSYEQYF TGTGCCAGCAGCCCCCAGATGAGCGTCAGCTCCTACGAGCAGTACTTC
TRBJ2-1 TRBV19 - - CASSLWDTPAEQFF TGTGCCAGTAGTCTATGGGACACCCCAGCTGAGCAGTTCTTC
TRBJ2-1 TRBV13 - TRBD1 CASSRRTGAYNEQFF TGTGCCAGCAGCCGTCGGACAGGAGCCTACAATGAGCAGTTCTTC
TRBJ2-5 TRBV18 - TRBD1 CASSRTGGRGETQYF TGTGCCAGCTCACGGACAGGGGGCCGGGGGGAGACCCAGTACTTC
TRBJ1-4 TRBV6-5 few TRBD1 CASSRGLNEKLFF TGTGCCAGCAGCAGGGGGCTTAATGAAAAACTGTTTTTT
TRBJ1-5 TRBV28 - - CATGGLSNQPQHF TGTGCCACCGGAGGACTGAGCAATCAGCCCCAGCATTTT
TRBJ2-7 TRBV28 - TRBD2 CASSRNAPSGGWGEQYF TGTGCCAGCAGCCGCAACGCTCCTAGCGGGGGGTGGGGGGAGCAGTACTTC
TRBJ2-3 TRBV5-1 - TRBD2 CASSTPLGLAGGTDTQYF TGCGCCAGCAGCACGCCCCTTGGACTAGCGGGTGGCACAGATACGCAGTATTTT
TRBJ2-2 TRBV29-1 - TRBD1 CSGGQGAMNTGELFF TGCAGCGGGGGACAGGGGGCGATGAACACCGGGGAGCTGTTTTTT
TRBJ2-3 TRBV6-6 once - CASTTGPLTDTQYF TGTGCCAGCACTACGGGTCCTCTCACAGATACGCAGTATTTT
TRBJ1-1 TRBV19 - - CASSRGRLNTEAFF TGTGCCAGTAGCAGGGGACGGCTGAACACTGAAGCTTTCTTT